The source of this TCR beta chain is a study of PD-L1 blockade in urothelial cancer (TCRdb year 2017). Study-level background: Every patient began therapy in about 2014 and was given atezolizumab 1,200 mg intravenously every 3 weeks. The study was an exploratory multi-omic analysis of somatic, immune and clinical correlates of response to PD-L1 blockade with atezolizumab in urothelial cancer. An ECOG performance status of 0 or 1 was recorded for the patients, and 0 to 3 prior chemotherapy regimens had been received by the patients. Blood samples were analyzed at 3 weeks after treatment start (second dose) and at 6 weeks after treatment start. Durable clinical benefit was defined as a progression-free survival longer than 6 months, and TCR features were additionally tested against progression-free survival and overall survival. Blood samples gave median yields of around 140,000 T cells and approximately 80,000 unique TCRs, along with a median clonality of 0.080. Twenty-five of 29 patients were identified as males with urothelial cancer of bladder origin, and a prior smoking history was reported by 18 of 29 patients. Pretreatment tumor samples and matched peripheral blood, collected serially before and after atezolizumab treatment, underwent TCR sequencing. In the same patients who had TCR sequencing, pretreatment tumors also underwent whole exome sequencing and RNA sequencing. Eight or nine patients reached durable clinical benefit, while 20 or so patients did not. Approximately 29 patients had pretreatment blood TCR-seq, roughly 24 had at least one posttreatment blood collection, and roughly 24 had tumor TCR-seq.

Study-wide conclusions, independent of this receptor: A pretreatment peripheral blood TCR clonality below the median was linked to improved progression-free and overall survival. Among patients with durable benefit, tumor-associated TCR clones showed greater expansion in peripheral blood 3 weeks after treatment started (n ≈ 21, p = 0.022). Because the sample size was small (n ≈ 27) and many exploratory analyses were performed, the results are intended to be hypothesis-generating.

A total of some 30 patients with locally advanced or metastatic urothelial carcinoma, treated at Memorial Sloan Kettering on a trial protocol, made up the cohort. Peripheral blood mononuclear cells were collected pretreatment and during treatment, at between 1 and 8 total time points per patient. The Qiagen DNeasy Blood extraction kit was used to purify genomic DNA from total PBMCs and from tumor samples. Collected pretreatment and during treatment, PBMCs were isolated and stored as previously described. Turning to this clone: Its antigen is currently not known. There are no base qualities to consult, and no much larger clone falls within one base.

Synthetic TCR analog templates were spiked into each PCR to estimate absolute template abundance from read counts. The immunoSEQ assay was used to amplify TCRbeta CDR3 regions from genomic DNA with bias-controlled V and J gene primers. Sequencing of rearranged TCRbeta segments was done at approximately 20X coverage. Per the authors' processing: Sequencing errors were corrected by clustering, and CDR3s were annotated against IMGT so that V, D and J genes could be assigned. Out-of-frame and stop-codon sequences were excluded, and only productive TCRbeta rearrangements were used in downstream analyses. Clonality was computed as one minus Shannon entropy normalized by the log of the number of unique productive sequences. Fisher's exact test with Benjamini-Hochberg correction, at a threshold of adjusted p below 0.01, was used to find clones that differed between time points or between blood and tumor. This immuneACCESS table, as held by TCRdb, lists in-frame sequences with V and J called but not all clones. Of the missing ones, under half trace to an unresolved V gene in checked studies; the others have no known cause. V and J calls plus clone size are reproduced from that table; the DNA served to infer D and trimming. The sample yields about 71,000 clones; roughly nine tenths were counted once. The top ten clones comprise 3% to 4% of the sample.

The junction shows trimming of 6 bases on V and 3 bases on J, and the gene matches do not reach 4 bases of it. The CDR3, cysteine through phenylalanine, is 14 amino acids long. Only the CDR3 part of the read is kept: 42 bases, read in frame from the first base. From a lookup of the germline V gene, CDR1 and CDR2 are SGHTA and FQGTGA. The sequencing used PBMCs, collected around atezolizumab (anti-PD-L1) treatment. This sequence was found in a man aged 60 to 69 with urothelial cancer. The V gene is TRBV7-3 and the J gene is TRBJ2-3; 9 central bases correspond to TRBD2. The DNA reads TGTGCCAGCAGGGCTAGCGGGGTAACAGATACGCAGTATTTT. Translated, this is CASRASGVTDTQYF.